Here is one T cell receptor beta chain with its context. Its antigen is undetermined. Profiling relied on immunoSEQ multiplex PCR, and the TCRdb table lists in-frame clones only, not all of them. In the table there are some 130,000 clones, roughly 93% of which are singletons. These data are taken from a study of T cell responses to AZD1222 COVID-19 vaccine. Broader study findings: Among vaccine-associated CD4 TCRs, coverage spanned spike, with dominance at 160-218 and 743-854. Donor demographics were predominantly white British with a female majority; clonal diversity may be underestimated. Once two AZD1222 doses were given, Spike-specific TCR breadth and depth went up.

V lost 5 bases and J 0 bases, leaving 8 bases between the germline ends. There are 14 residues in the CDR3. Germline CDR1 and CDR2: PRHDT and FYEKMQ (reference sequence). The starting material was peripheral blood, obtained 28 days after the second AZD1222 dose. The sequence was obtained from an adult who received the AZD1222 COVID-19 vaccine. This chain connects TRBV13 to TRBJ1-3; tentatively, D is TRBD1 (6 bases). The CDR3 DNA reads as TGTGCCAGCAGCCTGGACAGCTCTGGAAACACCATATATTTT. Its protein is CASSLDSSGNTIYF.